This note documents a single T cell receptor (beta chain) sequence. What antigen it recognizes has not been identified. Base qualities were left out, and no much larger clone turns up one base away. The donors were healthy, HIV-negative adults with no recently reported acute infections or vaccinations. Every donor was a Caucasian adult residing in Nashville, Tennessee, USA. Magnetic negative selection was used to enrich CD4+ T cells, after which naive cells were positively selected on CD45RA and the negative fraction became the memory subset. After blood collection by leukapheresis, PBMCs were isolated using Ficoll-Histopaque density gradient centrifugation and then cryopreserved in the vapor phase of liquid nitrogen. Purity and quantity of every magnetically sorted T cell population were checked by analytical flow cytometry. Genomic DNA was isolated from each sorted fraction and quantified by UV absorbance on a Nanodrop 2000c.

The data stem from a study of shared clonotypes between healthy human individuals (dated by TCRdb to the early 2020s). Background on the whole study: The cohort included a few men and a couple of women between 18 and 49 years of age. Per donor, three plates each were used for CD4 naive and CD4 memory, two for CD8 naive, and one for CD8 memory. The study deeply sequenced blood TCR repertoires of about 5 healthy adults to estimate repertoire size and the extent of clonotype sharing between individuals. Libraries were prepared and TCR repertoires were sequenced by different laboratories using diverse techniques, in order to increase sequencing depth and limit assay-specific biases. Each donor's leukapheresis produced roughly between about 0.8 and 8.9 billion PBMCs.

Using the deep immunoSEQ assay, multiplex PCR amplified TCR CDR3 regions from genomic DNA. Extracted genomic DNA from each cell subset was spread evenly across all wells of several immunoSEQ 96-well plates, with each plate serving as a replicate. For sorted subsets, each replicate PCR was loaded with 200 ng genomic DNA, equivalent to roughly 30,000 T cell genomes. Purified libraries were measured with a Qubit 3.0 fluorometer, size-checked on a Bioanalyzer 2100, and measured again with the KAPA Library Quantification kit. Each immunoSEQ 96-well plate was sequenced on its own single-read 150-cycle Illumina NextSeq 550 flow cell. The authors processed their data as follows. Because only junctional sequences without quality scores were contained in the immunoSEQ output, filtering matching that applied to full-length reads could not be performed. To assign V/J genes and CDR3, sequences were annotated using PyIR, a Python wrapper for IgBLAST v1.9, with IMGT germline references. Reads with weak V/J assignments (E-value above 1e-6), missing CDR3, stop codons, out-of-frame junctions, or ambiguous translated residues were removed. V3J clonotypes were defined by identical inferred V gene, J gene, and CDR3 amino acid sequence. To compute the percentage overlap between repertoires, the number of shared unique clonotypes was divided by the size of the smaller repertoire. Richness of each repertoire was evaluated using RTK rarefaction, the Chao1 estimator, and Recon v2.1 estimates of unobserved clonotypes. OLGA was used to compute generation probabilities for all TCRbeta clonotypes that the gDNA method yielded from a handful of donors. In its TCRdb copy, this immuneACCESS table keeps in-frame sequences only and misses some clones. Where compared with another copy, unresolved V genes explain less than half of these, and the others have no known cause. V and J calls and clone size come straight from that table; D and trimming were deduced from the DNA. This sample gives approximately 2.1 million clones in total; 90% to 95% of them show up just once. The ten biggest clones cover about 0.39% of the sample.

Results the study describes overall, beyond this receptor: Higher generation probabilities were observed for clonotypes shared by all four sorted-subset donors than for non-shared clonotypes. Rarefaction of sorted-subset datasets indicated incomplete sequencing despite the large sequencing depth. Larger estimated clonotype richness was generally found for naive subsets than for memory subsets. About 5% of naive CD4, 3.5% of naive CD8, around 2.3% of memory CD4, and approximately 0.39% of memory CD8 clonotypes were shared across four donors. Only blood was sampled, and tissue TCR repertoires likely differ from those in blood. The small number of donors limited the genetic and exposure-history diversity represented. Pairwise subsampling led to the expectation that sequencing depth would affect the degree of clonotype sharing among donors.

Deletion took 4 bases off V and 6 bases off J, with a span of 18 bases between the germline ends. Its CDR3 holds 16 amino acids, cysteine through phenylalanine. The retained sequence is limited to the CDR3, 48 bases, with the frame set at the first base. CDR1 and CDR2 were assigned from the germline V gene as MNHNS and SASEGT. This sequence was found in a man aged 18 to 30 in good health. Some clones in this sample may be carry-over from other donors' samples. The V and J genes are TRBV6-1 and TRBJ2-2; the D gene is perhaps TRBD1, from 6 matching bases. Sequencing was carried out using naive CD4+ T cells from PBMCs. Taken with the paper, the label for cell subset or site translates to: CD45RA+ positively selected. The nucleotides are TGTGCCAGCAGTGCCAAAACTACAGGGCCGGCCGGGGAGCTGTTTTTT. It encodes CASSAKTTGPAGELFF.